This entry lists 9 T cell receptor beta chains sequenced from one sample in a study of blood T cell repertoires in COVID-19. Produced via immunoSEQ multiplex PCR; TCRdb's table is partial and in-frame only. The sample lists more than 100,000 clones; about 88% were seen once. Sequenced material: PBMCs or T cells enriched from blood (not recorded which). These receptors all come from a man in his forties or fifties with acute COVID-19.

The J gene is TRBJ1-1, the V gene TRBV4-2; maybe TRBD1 (6 bases). The V and J ends lost 4 bases and 3 bases respectively, with 12 bases between them. CDR3 size: 14 residues. CDR1 is LGHNA and CDR2 is YNFKEQ in the germline V gene. The CDR3 region is CASSLTGKDTEAFF. Here the CDR3 DNA reads TGTGCCAGCAGCCTTACAGGGAAGGACACTGAAGCTTTCTTT.

The CDR3 DNA is TGCGCCAGCAGCTTGGCCCCAGACAATGAGCAGTTCTTC. Its translation is CASSLAPDNEQFF. This chain links TRBV5-1 with TRBJ2-1, with D unresolved. V was pared by 0 bases and J by 5 bases, with 6 bases between. Germline V CDR1 and CDR2: SGHRS, YFSETQ. The length of the CDR3 is 13 residues.

The chain combines TRBV11-3 with TRBJ2-7, with a possible D match to TRBD1 (5 bases). V lost 2 bases and J 8 bases, leaving 10 bases between the germline ends. In germline, CDR1 is SGHNT, CDR2 YENEEA. There are 12 residues in the CDR3. The CDR3 protein is CASSLPQGKQYF. CDR3 sequence (DNA): TGTGCCAGCAGCTTACCCCAGGGTAAGCAGTACTTC.

The rearrangement links TRBV27 to TRBJ2-1, with D possibly matching TRBD2 (6 bases). The V gene's germline CDR1 is MNHEY and CDR2 SMNVEV (reference sequence). The CDR3 length is 13 residues. The V gene lost 8 bases and the J gene lost 7 bases, with 15 bases spanning the gap. The chain's CDR3 is CASRRGIDNEQFF. DNA of the CDR3: TGTGCCAGCCGGCGCGGGATCGATAATGAGCAGTTCTTC.

The chain recombines TRBV20-1 with TRBJ1-1; tentatively, D is TRBD1 (5 bases). The CDR3 totals 13 residues. V was clipped by 3 bases and J by 0 bases, with 8 bases between them. From germline, CDR1 is DFQATT and CDR2 SNEGSKA (reference sequence). The CDR3 bases are TGCAGTGCTAGTAACAGGATGAACACTGAAGCTTTCTTT. This translates into CSASNRMNTEAFF.

This clone was detected ten times or more. The V call is TRBV28, the J call TRBJ1-2; D perhaps matches TRBD1 (5 bases). Germline CDR1 is MDHEN and CDR2 is SYDVKM. This CDR3 has 13 amino acids. Trimming took 5 bases from V and 8 from J, leaving 15 bases between them. The CDR3 is CASSPATGGGYTF. CDR3 nucleotides: TGTGCCAGCAGTCCGGCGACGGGGGGAGGCTACACCTTC.

This clone was seen a handful of times. The chain has TRBV4-2 and TRBJ1-1, with no clear D. Trimming stripped 4 bases from V and 4 bases from J, with 16 bases between. The germline gives CDR1 LGHNA, CDR2 YNFKEQ. This CDR3 has 15 amino acids. The CDR3: CASSPNQGEGTEAFF. In DNA, the CDR3 is TGTGCCAGCAGCCCGAACCAAGGTGAGGGCACTGAAGCTTTCTTT.

The genes are TRBV7-2 and TRBJ2-2; D gene ambiguous. This CDR3 spans 13 amino acids. Germline-derived CDR1 and CDR2 are SGHTA and FQGNSA. Deletions cut 4 bases from V and 5 bases from J, with 8 bases between. For the CDR3, the DNA is TGTGCCAGCAGCTCCCTTAGAACCGGGGAGCTGTTTTTT. Translating gives CASSSLRTGELFF.

This clone was counted a single time. The V and J genes are TRBV5-1 and TRBJ1-1; D not certain. V lost 3 bases and J 5 bases, leaving 14 bases between the germline ends. The CDR3 is made up of 14 amino acids. Germline CDR1 reads SGHRS; CDR2 reads YFSETQ. The CDR3 DNA follows: TGCGCCAGCAGCTCCGGGGTGGGCGGGACTGAAGCTTTCTTT. It specifies CASSSGVGGTEAFF.